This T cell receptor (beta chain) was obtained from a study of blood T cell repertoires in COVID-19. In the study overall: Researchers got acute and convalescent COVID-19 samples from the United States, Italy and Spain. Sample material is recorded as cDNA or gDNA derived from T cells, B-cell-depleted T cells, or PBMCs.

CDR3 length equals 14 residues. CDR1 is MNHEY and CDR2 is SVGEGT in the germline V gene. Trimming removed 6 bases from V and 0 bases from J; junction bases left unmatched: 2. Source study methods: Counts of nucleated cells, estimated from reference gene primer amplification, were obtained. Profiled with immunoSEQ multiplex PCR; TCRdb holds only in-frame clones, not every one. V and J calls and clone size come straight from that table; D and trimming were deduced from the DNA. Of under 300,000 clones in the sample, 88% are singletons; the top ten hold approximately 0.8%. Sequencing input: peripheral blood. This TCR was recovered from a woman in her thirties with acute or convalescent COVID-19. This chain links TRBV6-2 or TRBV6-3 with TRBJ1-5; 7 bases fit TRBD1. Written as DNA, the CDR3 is TGTGCCAGCAGCCGGGACAGTAGCAATCAGCCCCAGCATTTT. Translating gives CASSRDSSNQPQHF.